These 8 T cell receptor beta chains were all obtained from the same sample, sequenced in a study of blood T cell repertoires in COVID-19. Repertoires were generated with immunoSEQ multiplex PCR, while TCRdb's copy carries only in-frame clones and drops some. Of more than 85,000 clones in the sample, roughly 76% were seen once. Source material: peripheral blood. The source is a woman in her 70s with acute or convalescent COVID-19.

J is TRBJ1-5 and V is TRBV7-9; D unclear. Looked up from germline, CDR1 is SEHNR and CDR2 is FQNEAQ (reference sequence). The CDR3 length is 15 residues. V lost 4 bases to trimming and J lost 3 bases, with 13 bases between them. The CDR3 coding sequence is TGTGCCAGCAGCTCCGGAGACCGAATCAATCAGCCCCAGCATTTT. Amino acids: CASSSGDRINQPQHF.

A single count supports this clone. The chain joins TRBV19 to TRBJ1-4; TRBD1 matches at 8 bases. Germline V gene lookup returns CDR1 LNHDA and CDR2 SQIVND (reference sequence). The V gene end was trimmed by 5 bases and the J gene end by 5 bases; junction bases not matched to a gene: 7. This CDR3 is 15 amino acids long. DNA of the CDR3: TGTGCCAGTAGTTCCCGACAGGGGATAAATGAAAAACTGTTTTTT. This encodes CASSSRQGINEKLFF. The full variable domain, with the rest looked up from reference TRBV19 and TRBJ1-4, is DGGITQSPKYLFRKEGQNVTLSCEQNLNHDAMYWYRQDPGQGLRLIYYSQIVNDFQKGDIAEGYSVSREKKESFPLTVTSAQKNPTAFYLCASSSRQGINEKLFFGSGTQLSVL.

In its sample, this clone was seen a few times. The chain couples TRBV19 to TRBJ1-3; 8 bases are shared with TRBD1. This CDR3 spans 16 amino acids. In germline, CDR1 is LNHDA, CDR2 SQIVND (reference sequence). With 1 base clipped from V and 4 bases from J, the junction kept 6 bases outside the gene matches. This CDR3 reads CASSIAQGAGGNTIYF. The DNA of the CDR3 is TGTGCCAGTAGTATAGCCCAGGGGGCCGGAGGAAACACCATATATTTT.

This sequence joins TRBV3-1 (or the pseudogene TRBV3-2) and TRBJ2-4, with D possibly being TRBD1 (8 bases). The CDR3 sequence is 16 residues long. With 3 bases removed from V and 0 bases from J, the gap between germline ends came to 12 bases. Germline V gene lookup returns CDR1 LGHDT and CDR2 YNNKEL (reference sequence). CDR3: CASSQNRGGAKNIQYF. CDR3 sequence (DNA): TGTGCCAGCAGCCAGAACAGGGGGGGAGCCAAAAACATTCAGTACTTC.

CDR3 sequence: CASSKVWAKQGYTF. The CDR3 DNA sequence: TGTGCCAGCAGCAAAGTTTGGGCAAAACAGGGCTACACCTTC. The genes are TRBV21-1 and TRBJ1-2; whether TRBD1, the table's D call, matches the DNA was not checked. TRBV21-1 is an annotated pseudogene. There are 14 residues in the CDR3.

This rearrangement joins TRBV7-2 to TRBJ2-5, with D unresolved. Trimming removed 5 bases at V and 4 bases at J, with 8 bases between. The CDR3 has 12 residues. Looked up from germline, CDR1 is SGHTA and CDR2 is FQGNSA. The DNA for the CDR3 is TGTGCCAGCAGCCCTAGTGGAGAGACCCAGTACTTC. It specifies CASSPSGETQYF.

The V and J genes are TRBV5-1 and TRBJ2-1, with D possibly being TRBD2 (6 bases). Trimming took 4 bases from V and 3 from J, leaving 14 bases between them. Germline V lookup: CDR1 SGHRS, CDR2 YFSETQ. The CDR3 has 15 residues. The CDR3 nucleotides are TGCGCCAGCAGCCCGGCCGGGACTCTCTACAATGAGCAGTTCTTC. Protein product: CASSPAGTLYNEQFF. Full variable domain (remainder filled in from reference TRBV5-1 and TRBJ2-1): KAGVTQTPRYLIKTRGQQVTLSCSPISGHRSVSWYQQTPGQGLQFLFEYFSETQRNKGNFPGRFSGRQFSNSRSEMNVSTLELGDSALYLCASSPAGTLYNEQFFGPGTRLTVL.

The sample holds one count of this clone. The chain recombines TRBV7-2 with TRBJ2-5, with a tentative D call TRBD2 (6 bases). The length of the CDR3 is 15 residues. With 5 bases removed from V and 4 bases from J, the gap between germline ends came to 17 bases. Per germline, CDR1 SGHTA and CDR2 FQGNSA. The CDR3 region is CASSPHGGRGETQYF. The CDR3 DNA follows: TGTGCCAGCAGCCCTCATGGAGGGCGAGGAGAGACCCAGTACTTC.